This T cell receptor (beta chain) was sequenced in a study of OX40 agonist ivuxolimab in advanced cancers. Per the germline V gene, CDR1 is SEHNR and CDR2 is FQNEAQ (reference sequence). V dropped 5 bases and J dropped 7 bases, with 23 bases sitting between them. The CDR3 loop spans 17 amino acids. Libraries were prepared by immunoSEQ multiplex PCR; TCRdb keeps only in-frame clonotypes and omits some of them. This sample has 45,000 to 60,000 clones; approximately 80% occur once, and the top ten carry approximately 24%. This clonotype was sampled from an adult with an advanced solid tumor such as melanoma, head and neck, liver or kidney cancer. The sequencing used CD4+ or CD8+ T cells sorted from blood, collected in a trial of the OX40 agonist ivuxolimab. The rearrangement links TRBV7-9 to TRBJ2-2, with D perhaps matching TRBD1 (5 bases). CDR3 coding DNA: TGTGCCAGCAGCCCCCGGGCAGGGTCAGAAAGGAACGGGGAGCTGTTTTTT. Its translation: CASSPRAGSERNGELFF.